The clone carrying this TCR beta chain appeared a few times. Its cognate antigen is unknown. Some clones are missing from TCRdb's copy, which holds only in-frame ones; the method was immunoSEQ multiplex PCR. The table lists about 100,000 clones, roughly 86% of them singletons. The data stem from a study of identifying expanded T cells in peripheral blood. Per germline, CDR1 ENHRY and CDR2 SYGVKD. V shed 3 bases and J 1 base; nucleotides not matched to a gene: 5. The CDR3 loop spans 15 amino acids. Findings and limits, study-wide: Clone count variance between roughly 2-week samples rose with total template count.

Material for sequencing was blood. V usage is TRBV10-3 and J usage is TRBJ1-2; 7 bases match TRBD1. This TCR came from a person aged 18-70 years in good health. The CDR3 reads CAISDNRGNNYGYTF. DNA of the CDR3: TGTGCCATCAGTGATAACAGGGGTAATAACTATGGCTACACCTTC.